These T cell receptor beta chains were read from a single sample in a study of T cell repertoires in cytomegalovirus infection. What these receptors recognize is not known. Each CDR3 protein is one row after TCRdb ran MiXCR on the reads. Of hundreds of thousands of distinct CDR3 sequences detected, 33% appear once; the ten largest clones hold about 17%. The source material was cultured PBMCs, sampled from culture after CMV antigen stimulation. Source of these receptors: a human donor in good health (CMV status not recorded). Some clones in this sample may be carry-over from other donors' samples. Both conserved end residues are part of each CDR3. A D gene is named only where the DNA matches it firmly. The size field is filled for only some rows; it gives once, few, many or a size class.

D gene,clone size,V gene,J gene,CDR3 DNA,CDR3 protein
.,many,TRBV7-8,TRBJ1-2,TGTGCCAGCAGCGGCCGACTTATCGGGAACTATGGCTACACCTTC,CASSGRLIGNYGYTF
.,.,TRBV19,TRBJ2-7,TGTGCCAGTAGTATGGCCCGGGATCCAGGGGCCTACGAGCAGTACTTC,CASSMARDPGAYEQYF
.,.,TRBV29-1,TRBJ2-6,TGCAGCGTTGAAGATTTTTCCCTTAGTTCTTCTACTGGGGCCAACGTCCTGACTTTC,CSVEDFSLSSSTGANVLTF
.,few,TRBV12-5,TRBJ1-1,TGTGCTAGTGGTTTGAACCCCGGTAGAAGGACTGAAGCTTTCTTT,CASGLNPGRRTEAFF
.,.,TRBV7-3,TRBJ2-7,TGTGCCAGCAGTTCGACTCTCGGGAAATGGGGGGAGCAGTACTTC,CASSSTLGKWGEQYF
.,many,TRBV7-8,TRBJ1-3,TGTGCCAGCAGCGCAGTGACAGGAGTCCCTGGAAACACCATATATTTT,CASSAVTGVPGNTIYF
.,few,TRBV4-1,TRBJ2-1,TGCGCCAGCAGCCAATTCGGACATGAGCAGTTCTTC,CASSQFGHEQFF
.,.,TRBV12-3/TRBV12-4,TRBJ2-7,TGTGCCAGCAGCTGGGGTGGGAACGGGCAGTACTTC,CASSWGGNGQYF
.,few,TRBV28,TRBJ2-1,TGTGCCAGCAGTTACAGGAGCTCCTACAATGAGCAGTTCTTC,CASSYRSSYNEQFF
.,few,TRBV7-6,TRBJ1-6,TGTGCCAGCAGCACGCTGGGGGCGGGGAATTCACCCCTCCACTTT,CASSTLGAGNSPLHF
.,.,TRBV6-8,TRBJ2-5,TGTGCCAGCAGTCCAACGGCAGGCCAAGAGACCCAGTACTTC,CASSPTAGQETQYF
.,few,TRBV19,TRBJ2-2,TGTGCCAGTACTCTGGGACAAACCTCGAACACCGGGGAGCTGTTTTTT,CASTLGQTSNTGELFF
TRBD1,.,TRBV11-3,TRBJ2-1,TGTGCCAGCAGCTTAGTAGGGGGGCGGACAGGGGGCAATGAGCAGTTCTTC,CASSLVGGRTGGNEQFF
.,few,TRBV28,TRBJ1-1,TGTGCCAGCAGCCCCGGGGGCCCGAAAATGAACACTGAAGCTTTCTTT,CASSPGGPKMNTEAFF
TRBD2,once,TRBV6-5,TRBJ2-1,TGTGCCAGCAGTTACTCCGGGGGGTATGAGCAGTTCTTC,CASSYSGGYEQFF
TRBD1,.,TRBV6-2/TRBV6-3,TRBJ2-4,TGTGCCAGCACTTTAGCGGGACAGGGGACGAACATTCAGTACTTC,CASTLAGQGTNIQYF
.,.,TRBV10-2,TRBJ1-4,TGCGCCAGCAGCGTCGGACAGGAAAAACTGTTTTTT,CASSVGQEKLFF
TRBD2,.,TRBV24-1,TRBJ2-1,TGTGCCACATCCGGGACTAGCGACAATGAGCAGTTCTTC,CATSGTSDNEQFF
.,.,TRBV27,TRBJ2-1,TGTGCCAGCAGTGGGGGCATTAGTAACTACAATGAGCAGTTCTTC,CASSGGISNYNEQFF